What follows are 9 T cell receptor beta chains derived from one specimen sequenced in a study of beta chain features in type 1 diabetes. Every bit of the isolated RNA underwent reverse transcription, so sequencing read expressed TCRB transcripts. Only in-frame clones appear in the TCRdb table, and some are missing; sequencing was by immunoSEQ multiplex PCR. Among 300,000 to 350,000 clones listed, roughly 13% were seen once. Their antigens are not known. Regarding the study as a whole: Among all four CD4+ subsets, Type 1 diabetes patients had TCRB CDR3s that were moderately but significantly shorter.

The sample was naive CD4+ T cells from blood. These receptors were obtained from a woman between 18 and 29 years old with type 1 diabetes.

The chain joins TRBV5-1 to TRBJ1-1; 8 positions match TRBD1. V shed 4 bases, J shed 0 bases, and the junction held 8 bases outside the gene matches. Germline lookup yields CDR1 SGHRS and CDR2 YFSETQ. CDR3 length equals 16 residues. The DNA of the CDR3 is TGCGCCAGCAGCGAACCGACAGGGGCGGTGAACACTGAAGCTTTCTTT. Translation: CASSEPTGAVNTEAFF.

This clone was seen once. The CDR3 DNA follows: TGTGCCTGCAATGGGGGGAGGGCTACTGAGACCCAGTACTTC. It encodes CACNGGRATETQYF. The chain couples TRBV30 to TRBJ2-5, with TRBD2 matching over 7 bases. V lost 6 bases, J lost 5 bases, and 12 bases stayed unmatched. The CDR3 is 14 residues long. The V gene's germline CDR1 is GTSNPN and CDR2 SVGIG (reference sequence).

This clone was counted a few times. The chain carries TRBV5-1 and TRBJ2-5; D is possibly TRBD2 (6 bases). CDR1 is SGHRS, CDR2 YFSETQ, per germline. The CDR3 contains 16 residues. Between the trimmed V and J ends, which lost 1 base and 3 bases, there was a span of 16 bases. CDR3 region: CASSLLGTASEETQYF. The CDR3 DNA reads TGCGCCAGCAGCTTGCTAGGGACTGCATCTGAAGAGACCCAGTACTTC.

The J gene is TRBJ2-1, the V gene TRBV28, with TRBD2 matching over 12 bases. J gave up 0 bases and V 11 bases, and 2 bases lay outside the gene matches. Germline values: CDR1 MDHEN, CDR2 SYDVKM. This CDR3 comprises 14 residues. CDR3 amino acids: CAPSGRDSYNEQFF. DNA of the CDR3: TGTGCCCCTAGCGGGAGGGACTCCTACAATGAGCAGTTCTTC.

The chain combines TRBV7-2 with TRBJ2-1; D may be TRBD2 (6 bases). CDR1 and CDR2 from the germline V gene are SGHTA and FQGNSA. V was shortened by 4 bases and J by 2 bases, with 15 bases between the two germline ends. The CDR3 is 16 residues long. The CDR3 nucleotides read TGTGCCAGCAGCTATACCGGGACTCACACCTACAATGAGCAGTTCTTC. Translating gives CASSYTGTHTYNEQFF.

This clone turned up a few times. J is TRBJ1-5 and V is TRBV18; tentative D call: TRBD1 (5 bases). CDR1 and CDR2 (germline): KGHSH, LQKENI. The CDR3 is made up of 17 amino acids. Between the trimmed V and J ends, which lost 3 bases and 0 bases, there was a span of 15 bases. The CDR3 DNA reads TGTGCCAGCTCACCCTCTGGCGGGGGGTATAGCAATCAGCCCCAGCATTTT. It encodes CASSPSGGGYSNQPQHF.

In its sample, this clone was seen a few times. The V call is TRBV18, the J call TRBJ2-6, with TRBD1 matching over 7 bases. The CDR3 is 16 amino acids. The V segment lost 3 bases and the J segment 0 bases; nucleotides outside the gene matches: 2. Germline lookup yields CDR1 KGHSH and CDR2 LQKENI. Here the CDR3 DNA reads TGTGCCAGCTCACCCTGGGACAGCTCTGGGGCCAACGTCCTGACTTTC. Protein product: CASSPWDSSGANVLTF.

This clone was seen a handful of times. The chain is built from TRBV7-9 and TRBJ2-3; 13 bases align to TRBD2. V was pared by 4 bases and J by 5 bases, with 9 bases of the junction left unmatched. Germline V lookup: CDR1 SEHNR, CDR2 FQNEAQ (reference sequence). This CDR3 contains 17 residues. The CDR3 here is CASSSSGTSGMIDTQYF. The DNA of the CDR3 is TGTGCCAGCAGCTCTTCAGGGACTAGCGGGATGATAGATACGCAGTATTTT.

The V and J genes are TRBV7-2 and TRBJ2-3; tentatively, D is TRBD2 (5 bases). CDR1 and CDR2 (germline): SGHTA, FQGNSA. This CDR3 spans 16 amino acids. V dropped 5 bases and J dropped 4 bases, with 19 bases sitting between them. CDR3 nucleotide sequence: TGTGCCAGCAGCCTCAGACCCGGGGTGGAGGCAGATACGCAGTATTTT. Its protein product is CASSLRPGVEADTQYF.